This passage covers 5 T cell receptor beta chains from one sample sequenced in a study of T cells in Graves' hyperthyroidism and ophthalmopathy. Amplified regions were TCR beta CDR3 sequences from RNA transcripts. HTBI primers were employed in a first-round RT-PCR of the TCR CDR3. TCRdb reanalysed the multiplex PCR reads using MiXCR and keeps one entry per CDR3 protein. Altogether some 740,000 distinct CDR3 sequences are present, 14% being singletons, with the ten largest covering roughly 10%. The sample was blood. The receptor source for this set is a woman aged 18-35 years with Graves' hyperthyroidism.

Many counts were recorded for this clonotype. The rearrangement uses TRBV5-8 and TRBJ2-1; TRBD2 matches 7 bases. The CDR3 consists of 16 residues. V shed 4 bases and J 6 bases; nucleotides not matched to a gene: 13. Germline V lookup: CDR1 SGHTS, CDR2 YDEGEE. For the CDR3, the DNA is TGTGCCAGCAGCCCCATGTGGAGGGGAGGGATCAATGAGCAGTTCTTC. It encodes CASSPMWRGGINEQFF.

This clonotype was counted many times. The chain uses TRBV7-3 and TRBJ1-1; 7 bases agree with TRBD1. From germline, CDR1 is SGHTA and CDR2 FQGTGA. The CDR3 contains 18 residues. V shed 7 bases, J shed 1 base, and the junction held 18 bases outside the gene matches. The CDR3 protein is CASIMGSRQGYTNTEAFF. Written as DNA, the CDR3 is TGTGCCAGCATCATGGGATCCCGACAGGGTTACACGAACACTGAAGCTTTCTTT.

Ten or more counts support this clonotype. The V and J genes are TRBV6-1 and TRBJ2-3; no clear D gene. V shed 5 bases and J shed 3 bases, with 18 bases lying between them. CDR3 length equals 16 residues. Germline values: CDR1 MNHNS, CDR2 SASEGT. CDR3 sequence reads: CASSPSNAVSTDTQYF. The CDR3 nucleotides are TGTGCCAGCAGTCCTTCTAACGCCGTATCGACAGATACGCAGTATTTT.

J is TRBJ2-4 and V is TRBV15; 10 bases are shared with TRBD1. The trim removed 3 bases at V and 0 bases at J, leaving 11 bases unmatched. The CDR3 is made up of 19 amino acids. Germline V gives CDR1 LNHNV, CDR2 YYDKDF (reference sequence). The CDR3 protein is CATSRKQLDRGIAKNIQYF. The CDR3 DNA reads as TGTGCCACCAGCAGGAAACAATTGGACAGGGGGATAGCCAAAAACATTCAGTACTTC. Combining the CDR3 with reference TRBV15 and TRBJ2-4 gives the whole variable domain DAMVIQNPRYQVTQFGKPVTLSCSQTLNHNVMYWYQQKSSQAPKLLFHYYDKDFNNEADTPDNFQSRRPNTSFCFLDIRSPGLGDTAMYLCATSRKQLDRGIAKNIQYFGAGTRLSVL.

This clonotype was picked up many times. The chain uses TRBV11-2 and TRBJ2-3; no definite D call. V was pared by 5 bases and J by 7 bases, with 13 bases between. The CDR3 consists of 13 residues. Germline V gene data show CDR1 as SGHAT and CDR2 as FQNNGV. CDR3 amino acids: CASSLGPTYTQYF. DNA of the CDR3: TGTGCCAGCAGCCTCGGACCGACCTATACGCAGTATTTT.